These 15 T cell receptor beta chains were all obtained from the same sample, sequenced in a study of T cells in Graves' hyperthyroidism and ophthalmopathy. TCR beta CDR3 regions were amplified from RNA. The study used the HTBI primer set for a first-round RT-PCR of the TCR CDR3. MiXCR was run by TCRdb on the multiplex PCR reads, yielding one entry per CDR3 protein. Of around 270,000 distinct CDR3 sequences listed, roughly 19% are singletons. Sequencing was carried out using blood. These receptors all stem from a man aged 50 to 60 with Graves' ophthalmopathy.

This clonotype was observed at least ten times. The chain carries TRBV27 and TRBJ1-1; D uncertain. Germline CDR1 is MNHEY and CDR2 is SMNVEV (reference sequence). Trimming took off 4 bases at V and 6 bases at J, with 24 bases between the two ends. The CDR3 loop spans 17 amino acids. CDR3 residues: CASSYSTAALIVAEAFF. Here the CDR3 DNA reads TGTGCCAGCAGTTACTCAACGGCAGCCCTTATCGTGGCTGAAGCTTTCTTT.

The gene calls are TRBV19 and TRBJ2-1, with 9 nucleotides matching TRBD2. Trimming at V came to 2 bases and at J to 6 bases, leaving 5 bases not matched to a gene. The length of the CDR3 is 15 residues. Germline V gene data show CDR1 as LNHDA and CDR2 as SQIVND (reference sequence). The CDR3 DNA sequence: TGTGCCAGTAGTATACTTGGCGGGGGGGTCAATGAGCAGTTCTTC. Its translation: CASSILGGGVNEQFF.

The chain uses TRBV6-1 and TRBJ1-4; D ambiguous. V was pared by 7 bases and J by 8 bases, with 14 bases between. The CDR3 has 13 amino acids. Germline V lookup: CDR1 MNHNS, CDR2 SASEGT. DNA of the CDR3: TGTGCCAGCAATCCGATTACGGGCGAAAAACTGTTTTTT. Its translation: CASNPITGEKLFF.

This clonotype turned up a few times. J is TRBJ2-7 and V is TRBV5-4, with D possibly matching TRBD2 (7 bases). The germline V gene has CDR1 SGHNT and CDR2 YYREEE (reference sequence). The germline V and J ends were trimmed by 3 bases and 4 bases, with 17 bases remaining between them. CDR3 size: 15 residues. The CDR3 coding sequence is TGTGCCAGCAGCTGGGGGGGACACAGGGATTACGAGCAGTACTTC. This gives the protein CASSWGGHRDYEQYF.

This clonotype was recorded at least ten times. CDR3 bases: TGCAGCCTTAGACAGGGGGTGAACACTGAAGCTTTCTTT. Amino acids: CSLRQGVNTEAFF. The rearrangement links TRBV29-1 to TRBJ1-1; TRBD1 matches at 9 bases. The CDR3 sequence is 13 residues long. The junction had 4 bases not matched to a gene; V was cut back by 8 bases and J by 0 bases. Germline lookup yields CDR1 SQVTM and CDR2 ANQGSEA.

This chain connects TRBV6-1 to TRBJ2-3; D possibly corresponds to TRBD2 (6 bases). Germline assignment: CDR1 MNHNS and CDR2 SASEGT. This CDR3 has 15 residues. V shed 2 bases and J shed 1 base, with 10 bases lying between them. CDR3 loop: CASSEISGGTDTQYF. The CDR3 DNA reads as TGTGCCAGCAGTGAAATTAGCGGTGGCACAGATACGCAGTATTTT.

V gene TRBV20-1 combines with J gene TRBJ2-7; the D is unclear. CDR1 and CDR2 (germline): DFQATT, SNEGSKA (reference sequence). Deletions cut 0 bases from V and 3 bases from J, with 9 bases between. The CDR3 spans 13 residues. CDR3 nucleotides: TGCAGTGCTAGAGATCAGGTCCACTACGAGCAGTACTTC. It encodes CSARDQVHYEQYF.

The chain uses TRBV29-1 and TRBJ2-7, with TRBD1 matching over 12 bases. V dropped 6 bases and J dropped 5; count of bases not matched to a gene: 5. The CDR3 is 13 amino acids. CDR1 is SQVTM and CDR2 is ANQGSEA in the germline V gene. CDR3 loop: CSVSGTGGDEQYF. The CDR3 DNA reads TGCAGCGTCTCCGGGACAGGGGGCGACGAGCAGTACTTC.

In this sample, this clonotype turned up a few times. The chain combines TRBV5-1 with TRBJ2-2, with 9 positions matching TRBD2. CDR1 is SGHRS and CDR2 is YFSETQ in the germline V gene. Trimming removed 0 bases from V and 4 bases from J; junction bases left unmatched: 4. The CDR3 consists of 16 residues. The CDR3 here is CASSLGVAGATGELFF. CDR3 nucleotide sequence: TGCGCCAGCAGCTTGGGAGTAGCGGGGGCCACCGGGGAGCTGTTTTTT. The full variable domain, in which reference TRBV5-1 and TRBJ2-2 provide the parts outside the CDR3, is KAGVTQTPRYLIKTRGQQVTLSCSPISGHRSVSWYQQTPGQGLQFLFEYFSETQRNKGNFPGRFSGRQFSNSRSEMNVSTLELGDSALYLCASSLGVAGATGELFFGEGSRLTVL.

This clonotype came up many times. This chain uses TRBV29-1 with TRBJ1-2; D is uncertain. Germline CDR1 and CDR2: SQVTM and ANQGSEA. Trimming removed 0 bases from V and 4 bases from J, with 9 bases in between. This CDR3 is built from 13 residues. CDR3 DNA sequence: TGCAGCGTTGAAGATCGGGCCGCCTATGGCTACACCTTC. Protein product: CSVEDRAAYGYTF.

This clonotype was seen more than once but under ten times. V and J are TRBV6-1 and TRBJ2-5; no firm D call. CDR3 length: 12 residues. Germline CDR1 MNHNS, CDR2 SASEGT. The ends were cut back, 7 bases at V and 1 base at J, with 7 bases in the middle. The CDR3 DNA sequence: TGTGCCAGCACTCGCAGCCAAGAGACCCAGTACTTC. Encoded protein: CASTRSQETQYF.

This clonotype appeared many times. The V call is TRBV7-9, the J call TRBJ2-2, with TRBD1 matching over 9 bases. Germline loops: CDR1 SEHNR, CDR2 FQNEAQ (reference sequence). This CDR3 has 17 residues. J lost 2 bases, V lost 5 bases, and 9 bases had no gene match. The CDR3 region is CASSPPGQGYNTGELFF. CDR3 DNA sequence: TGTGCCAGCAGCCCGCCGGGACAGGGATATAACACCGGGGAGCTGTTTTTT. The full variable domain, rest sourced from reference TRBV7-9 and TRBJ2-2, is DTGVSQNPRHKITKRGQNVTFRCDPISEHNRLYWYRQTLGQGPEFLTYFQNEAQLEKSRLLSDRFSAERPKGSFSTLEIQRTEQGDSAMYLCASSPPGQGYNTGELFFGEGSRLTVL.

Ten or more counts support this clonotype. This chain uses TRBV18 with TRBJ2-1; D is ambiguous. Germline values: CDR1 KGHSH, CDR2 LQKENI. V lost 6 bases, J lost 0 bases, and 15 bases lay in between. The CDR3 runs to 16 residues. CDR3 DNA: TGTGCCAGCTCCTTTCAAACCGGTTACTCCTACAATGAGCAGTTCTTC. It specifies CASSFQTGYSYNEQFF.

Ten or more counts support this clonotype. CDR3 nucleotides: TGTGCCAGCAGTTACTCGAGCGCGGGAGTCGAGGAGACCCAGTACTTC. It translates to CASSYSSAGVEETQYF. V and J are TRBV6-6 and TRBJ2-5, with 7 bases fitting TRBD2. Unmatched junction bases numbered 9, after V lost 0 bases and J lost 5 bases. The CDR3 is made up of 16 amino acids. Germline CDR1 is MNHNY and CDR2 is SVGAGI (reference sequence).

This clonotype was detected only a few times. The chain couples TRBV6-1 to TRBJ2-3; 8 nucleotides line up with TRBD2. Germline lookup yields CDR1 MNHNS and CDR2 SASEGT. This CDR3 comprises 15 residues. J gave up 5 bases and V 0 bases, and 4 bases lay outside the gene matches. Here the CDR3 reads CASSEAGGRQDTQYF. CDR3 DNA: TGTGCCAGCAGTGAAGCCGGCGGGAGGCAAGATACGCAGTATTTT.